The 14 T cell receptor beta chains listed next were all sequenced from one sample in a study of T cells after yellow fever vaccination. TCRdb recomputed calls from the 5' RACE reads with MiXCR, one row per CDR3 protein. The table has more than 90,000 distinct CDR3 sequences, 5.5% to 8% seen once. The material was CD4+ T cells sorted from PBMCs, obtained roughly 47 days after the first yellow fever vaccination. Receptors were obtained from a man between 18 and 29 years old who received the YFV17D yellow fever vaccine.

Ten or more counts support this clonotype. The genes are TRBV7-2 and TRBJ1-5, with 7 bases identical to TRBD1. CDR3 length equals 14 residues. CDR1 SGHTA and CDR2 FQGNSA come from the germline V gene. The trim removed 5 bases at V and 3 bases at J, leaving 4 bases unmatched. As DNA, the CDR3 is TGTGCCAGCAGCCTCGACAGGGACAATCAGCCCCAGCATTTT. Translating gives CASSLDRDNQPQHF.

This clonotype was picked up many times. V is TRBV19 and J is TRBJ2-7, with TRBD1 identical over 9 bases. CDR3 length: 16 amino acids. The germline CDR1 and CDR2 sequences are LNHDA and SQIVND (reference sequence). V trimming: 3 bases; J trimming: 2 bases; junction bases outside the gene matches: 8. CDR3 nucleotide sequence: TGTGCCAGTAGTATCATTCCGGGACAGGGAACCTACGAGCAGTACTTC. Amino acids: CASSIIPGQGTYEQYF. Using reference TRBV19 and TRBJ2-7 for the parts outside the CDR3, the full variable domain is DGGITQSPKYLFRKEGQNVTLSCEQNLNHDAMYWYRQDPGQGLRLIYYSQIVNDFQKGDIAEGYSVSREKKESFPLTVTSAQKNPTAFYLCASSIIPGQGTYEQYFGPGTRLTVT.

A remark on this clonotype: A much larger clone is a single base away; this may be a read error. The chain has TRBV4-2 and TRBJ1-1; D unresolved. This CDR3 region has 14 residues. The germline CDR1 and CDR2 sequences are LGHNA and YNFKEQ. Between the trimmed V and J ends, which lost 4 bases and 4 bases, there was a span of 13 bases. The CDR3 DNA reads as TGTGCCAGCAGCCCCAATGTTTCGGGCACTGAAGCTTTCTTT. Translating gives CASSPNVSGTEAFF.

The chain carries TRBV7-9 and TRBJ2-3, with 15 positions matching TRBD2. This CDR3 region has 16 residues. Germline V gives CDR1 SEHNR, CDR2 FQNEAQ (reference sequence). Trimming at V came to 3 bases and at J to 5 bases, leaving 3 bases not matched to a gene. The CDR3: CASSFGLAGGQDTQYF. The CDR3 DNA is TGTGCCAGCAGCTTCGGACTAGCGGGGGGGCAAGATACGCAGTATTTT.

The table lists this clonotype with many counts. The genes are TRBV6-5 and TRBJ2-5, with D maybe TRBD1 (6 bases). CDR3 length: 14 amino acids. Germline CDR1 MNHEY, CDR2 SVGAGI. With 3 bases removed from V and 4 bases from J, the gap between germline ends came to 12 bases. CDR3 sequence (DNA): TGTGCCAGCAGTTATCCGTCCAGGGGAGAGACCCAGTACTTC. The encoded protein is CASSYPSRGETQYF.

The chain employs TRBV5-1 and TRBJ2-5, with 9 bases identical to TRBD2. This CDR3 is built from 16 residues. Germline V gene data show CDR1 as SGHRS and CDR2 as YFSETQ. Germline trimming cut 2 bases from V and 1 base from J; bases unmatched to any gene: 6. The CDR3 is CASSLVLSGSQETQYF. CDR3 bases: TGCGCCAGCAGCTTAGTCCTTAGCGGGAGCCAAGAGACCCAGTACTTC.

This clonotype was observed at least ten times. The chain links TRBV12-3 or TRBV12-4 to TRBJ2-6; perhaps TRBD1 as D (6 bases). The CDR3 spans 18 residues. The V end was cut by 6 bases, the J end by 0 bases, with 18 bases between. The CDR3 DNA is TGTGCCAGCAGCCCTCGACAGGACTTTATCTCTGGGGCCAACGTCCTGACTTTC. This translates into CASSPRQDFISGANVLTF.

This clonotype was observed at least ten times. The chain carries TRBV7-2 and TRBJ2-3; D perhaps matches TRBD2 (6 bases). The CDR3 contains 16 residues. Trimming stripped 5 bases from V and 2 bases from J, with 17 bases between. Per germline, CDR1 SGHTA and CDR2 FQGNSA. Here the CDR3 DNA reads TGTGCCAGCAGCCAAGGGACTCACCGATTCACAGATACGCAGTATTTT. It encodes CASSQGTHRFTDTQYF.

This clonotype was detected many times. The CDR3 region has the DNA TGTGCCACCAGCAGAGATCTTTGGGACAGATACAATGAGCAGTTCTTC. Its translation is CATSRDLWDRYNEQFF. The chain combines TRBV15 with TRBJ2-1, with 7 bases that match TRBD1. V shed 0 bases, J shed 4 bases, and the junction held 6 bases outside the gene matches. The germline CDR1 and CDR2 sequences are LNHNV and YYDKDF (reference sequence). CDR3 size: 16 residues. Full variable domain (outside the CDR3, taken from reference TRBV15 and TRBJ2-1): DAMVIQNPRYQVTQFGKPVTLSCSQTLNHNVMYWYQQKSSQAPKLLFHYYDKDFNNEADTPDNFQSRRPNTSFCFLDIRSPGLGDTAMYLCATSRDLWDRYNEQFFGPGTRLTVL.

This clonotype was detected many times. The chain employs TRBV6-1 and TRBJ2-7, with D perhaps matching TRBD2 (5 bases). The CDR3 has 14 residues. Germline V CDR1 and CDR2: MNHNS, SASEGT. The ends were cut back, 3 bases at V and 3 bases at J, with 12 bases in the middle. The CDR3 DNA reads as TGTGCCAGCAGTGAGGACTGGCGTGGCTACGAGCAGTACTTC. Its protein product is CASSEDWRGYEQYF.

The chain couples TRBV4-2 to TRBJ2-1, with 9 bases lining up with TRBD2. Germline V lookup: CDR1 LGHNA, CDR2 YNFKEQ. This CDR3 contains 15 residues. The J segment lost 5 bases and the V segment lost 6 bases, leaving 8 bases of the junction unmatched. CDR3 in amino acids: CASSTLAGSNNEQFF. The CDR3 nucleotides are TGTGCCAGCAGTACTCTAGCGGGGAGCAACAATGAGCAGTTCTTC.

This clonotype has a handful of counts. V gene TRBV18 combines with J gene TRBJ2-7, with 8 bases that match TRBD2. The CDR3 totals 15 residues. Trimming at V came to 6 bases and at J to 0 bases, leaving 7 bases not matched to a gene. Germline CDR1 KGHSH, CDR2 LQKENI. The CDR3 DNA is TGTGCCAGCTCGCAAGCGGGGGTCAGCTCCTACGAGCAGTACTTC. Protein sequence: CASSQAGVSSYEQYF.

CDR3 loop: CASSPRPSTFTDYGYTF. CDR3 DNA sequence: TGTGCCAGCAGCCCGCGGCCTTCAACCTTCACCGACTATGGCTACACCTTC. The chain employs TRBV7-3 and TRBJ1-2; no firm D call. The CDR3 length is 17 residues. V lost 5 bases and J lost 3, with 22 bases in between. CDR1 SGHTA and CDR2 FQGTGA come from the germline V gene.

This clonotype was seen ten or more times. The chain employs TRBV7-6 and TRBJ1-6; the D gene is possibly TRBD1 (5 bases). Germline loops: CDR1 SGHVS, CDR2 FNYEAQ. V lost 1 base to trimming and J lost 6 bases, with 10 bases between them. This CDR3 contains 15 residues. The CDR3 loop is CASSLGRGGNSPLHF. For the CDR3, the DNA is TGTGCCAGCAGCTTAGGGAGGGGCGGTAATTCACCCCTCCACTTT.